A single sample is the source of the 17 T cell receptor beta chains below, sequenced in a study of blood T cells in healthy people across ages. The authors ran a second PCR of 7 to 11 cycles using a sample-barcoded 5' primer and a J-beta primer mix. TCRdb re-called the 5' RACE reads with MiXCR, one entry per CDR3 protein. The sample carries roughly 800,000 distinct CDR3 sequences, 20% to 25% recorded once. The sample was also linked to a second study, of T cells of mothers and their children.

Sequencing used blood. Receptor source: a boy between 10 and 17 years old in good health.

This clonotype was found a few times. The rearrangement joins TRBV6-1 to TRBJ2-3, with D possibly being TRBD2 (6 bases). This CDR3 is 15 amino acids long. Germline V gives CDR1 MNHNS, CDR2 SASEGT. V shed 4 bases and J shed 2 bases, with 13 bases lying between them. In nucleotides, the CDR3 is TGTGCCAGCAGTGGTATGGGACTGGTCACAGATACGCAGTATTTT. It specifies CASSGMGLVTDTQYF.

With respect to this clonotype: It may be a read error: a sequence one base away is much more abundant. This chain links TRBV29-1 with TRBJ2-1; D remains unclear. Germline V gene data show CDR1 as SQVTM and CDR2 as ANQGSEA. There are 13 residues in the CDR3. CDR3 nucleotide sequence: TGCAGCGTTGAAGAAGTTGGACGCAATGAGCTGTTCTTC. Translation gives CSVEEVGRNELFF.

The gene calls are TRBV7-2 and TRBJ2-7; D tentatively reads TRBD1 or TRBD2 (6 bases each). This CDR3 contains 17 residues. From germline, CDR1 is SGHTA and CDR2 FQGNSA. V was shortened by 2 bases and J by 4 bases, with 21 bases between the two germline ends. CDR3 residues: CASSLRLSGRGPYEQYF. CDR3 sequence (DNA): TGTGCCAGCAGCTTAAGGTTATCCGGTCGGGGGCCGTACGAGCAGTACTTC.

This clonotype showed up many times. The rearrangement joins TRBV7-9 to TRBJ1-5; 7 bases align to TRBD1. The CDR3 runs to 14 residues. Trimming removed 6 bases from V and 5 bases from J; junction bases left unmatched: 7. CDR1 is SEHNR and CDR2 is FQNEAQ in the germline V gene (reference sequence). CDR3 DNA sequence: TGTGCCAGCAGTCCCGACAGGGTAGATCAGCCCCAGCATTTT. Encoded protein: CASSPDRVDQPQHF.

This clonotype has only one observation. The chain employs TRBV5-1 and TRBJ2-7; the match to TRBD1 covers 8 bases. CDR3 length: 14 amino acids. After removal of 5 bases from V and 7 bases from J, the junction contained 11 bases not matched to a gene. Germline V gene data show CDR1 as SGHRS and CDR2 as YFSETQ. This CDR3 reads CASRLTGAAGEQYF. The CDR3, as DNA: TGCGCCAGCAGGTTGACAGGGGCCGCGGGTGAGCAGTACTTC. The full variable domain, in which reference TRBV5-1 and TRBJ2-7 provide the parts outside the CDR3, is KAGVTQTPRYLIKTRGQQVTLSCSPISGHRSVSWYQQTPGQGLQFLFEYFSETQRNKGNFPGRFSGRQFSNSRSEMNVSTLELGDSALYLCASRLTGAAGEQYFGPGTRLTVT.

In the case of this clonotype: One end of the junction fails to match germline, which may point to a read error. The CDR3, as DNA: TGTGCCAGCTCCCCACTCGGGACAGGCGGCAACTACAATGAGCAGTTCTTC. It is translated as CASSPLGTGGNYNEQFF. This sequence joins TRBV18 and TRBJ2-1, with 8 positions matching TRBD1. Looked up from germline, CDR1 is KGHSH and CDR2 is LQKENI. The CDR3 length is 17 residues.

DNA for the CDR3: TGCGCCAGCAGCTTGGTTCCCGCTGGGGACACCGGGGAGCTGTTTTTT. Residues: CASSLVPAGDTGELFF. V is TRBV5-1 and J is TRBJ2-2; D unclear. CDR3 size: 16 residues. Germline loops: CDR1 SGHRS, CDR2 YFSETQ. V lost 0 bases and J 3 bases, leaving 12 bases between the germline ends.

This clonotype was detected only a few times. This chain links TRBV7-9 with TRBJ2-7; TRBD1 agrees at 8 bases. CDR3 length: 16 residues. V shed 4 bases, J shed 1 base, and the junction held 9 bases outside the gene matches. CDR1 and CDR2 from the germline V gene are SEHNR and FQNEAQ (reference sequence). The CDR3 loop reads CASSSYGQGGSYEQYF. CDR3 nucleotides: TGTGCCAGCAGCTCCTACGGACAGGGAGGTTCCTACGAGCAGTACTTC.

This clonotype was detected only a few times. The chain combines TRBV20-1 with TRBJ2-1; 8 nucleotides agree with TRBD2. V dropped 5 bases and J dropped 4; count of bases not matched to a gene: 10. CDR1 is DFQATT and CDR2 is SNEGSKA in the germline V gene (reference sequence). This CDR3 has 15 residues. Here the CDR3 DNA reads TGCAGTGCTCGAAGAATAGCGGGAATTTACAATGAGCAGTTCTTC. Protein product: CSARRIAGIYNEQFF.

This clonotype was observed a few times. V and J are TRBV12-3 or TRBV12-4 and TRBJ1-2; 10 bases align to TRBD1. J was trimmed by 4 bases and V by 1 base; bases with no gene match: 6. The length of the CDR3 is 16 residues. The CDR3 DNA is TGTGCCAGCAGTTTAGGCACGGGACAGGGGCTCTATGGCTACACCTTC. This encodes CASSLGTGQGLYGYTF.

The CDR3 DNA reads as TGCGCCAGCAGTGTGGGGGCGCGATGGGACGAGCAGTACTTC. Protein sequence: CASSVGARWDEQYF. The chain links TRBV10-2 to TRBJ2-5, with a possible D match to TRBD1 (6 bases). Gene TRBJ2-7 matches the end of the DNA better, so the J call may be wrong. Per germline, CDR1 WSHSY and CDR2 SAAADI. The CDR3 consists of 14 residues.

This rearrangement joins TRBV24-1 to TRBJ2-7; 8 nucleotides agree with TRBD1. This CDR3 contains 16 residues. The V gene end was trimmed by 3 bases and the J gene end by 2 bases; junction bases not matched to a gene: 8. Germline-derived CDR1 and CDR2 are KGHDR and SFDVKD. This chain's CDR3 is CATSDRKDRATYEQYF. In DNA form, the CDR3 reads TGTGCCACCAGTGATCGAAAGGACAGGGCCACCTACGAGCAGTACTTC.

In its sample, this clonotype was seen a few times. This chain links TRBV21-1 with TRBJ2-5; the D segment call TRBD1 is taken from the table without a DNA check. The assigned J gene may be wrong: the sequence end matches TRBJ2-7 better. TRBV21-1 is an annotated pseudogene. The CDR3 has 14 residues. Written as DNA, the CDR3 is TGTGCCAGCAGCGGGGGGGCAGACTCCTACGAGCAGTACTTC. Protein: CASSGGADSYEQYF.

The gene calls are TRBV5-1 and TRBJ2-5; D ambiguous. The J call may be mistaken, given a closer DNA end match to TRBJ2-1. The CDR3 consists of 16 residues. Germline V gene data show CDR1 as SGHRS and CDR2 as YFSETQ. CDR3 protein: CASSLARPLKGNEQFF. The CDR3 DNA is TGCGCCAGCAGCTTGGCTCGTCCTCTGAAGGGCAATGAGCAGTTCTTC.

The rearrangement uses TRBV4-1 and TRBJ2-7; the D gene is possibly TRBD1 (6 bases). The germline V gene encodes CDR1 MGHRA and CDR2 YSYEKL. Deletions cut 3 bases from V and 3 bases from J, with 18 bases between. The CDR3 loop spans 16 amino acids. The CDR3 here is CASSHPGAGTIYEQYF. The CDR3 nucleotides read TGCGCCAGCAGCCACCCTGGGGCAGGGACAATCTACGAGCAGTACTTC.

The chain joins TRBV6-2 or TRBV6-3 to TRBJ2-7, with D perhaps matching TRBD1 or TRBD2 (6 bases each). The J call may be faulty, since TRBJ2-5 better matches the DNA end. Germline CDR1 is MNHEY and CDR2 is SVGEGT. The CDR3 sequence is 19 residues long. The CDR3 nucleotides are TGTGCCAGCAGTTTTTCCGTCCGGGGGCCTCGAAGGGACCAAGAGACCCAGTACTTC. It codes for CASSFSVRGPRRDQETQYF.

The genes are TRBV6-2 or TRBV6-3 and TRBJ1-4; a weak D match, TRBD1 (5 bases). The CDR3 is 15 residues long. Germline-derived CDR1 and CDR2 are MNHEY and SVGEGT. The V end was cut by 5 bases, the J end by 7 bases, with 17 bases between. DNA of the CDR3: TGTGCCAGCAGTCAACGGGGCAAGCCGGGTGAAAAACTGTTTTTT. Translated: CASSQRGKPGEKLFF.